This TCR beta chain was identified during a study of T cells in Graves' hyperthyroidism and ophthalmopathy. Study-wide findings and caveats: Blood also carried most thyroid clonotypes expanded above 0.001.

This clonotype was counted ten times or more. Its matching antigen is unknown. This may be a read error, as it is one base from a much larger clone. With V trimmed by 10 bases and J by 4 bases, 14 bases remained unmatched. Germline V gives CDR1 PRHDT, CDR2 FYEKMQ (reference sequence). CDR3 length equals 15 residues. Patients aged 18 to 65 had newly diagnosed hyperthyroidism lasting under 2 months. Uncontrolled infections, other autoimmune diseases, pregnancy or lactation led to exclusion of patients. PBMCs were obtained from over 8.5 ml fresh peripheral blood. Researchers amplified the TCR beta CDR3 regions from RNA transcripts. RT-PCR in the first round (using the HTBI primer set) targeted the TCR CDR3. TCRdb called the multiplex PCR reads again in MiXCR, with one record for every CDR3 protein. The top ten hold less than 65% of the sample, which has roughly 300,000 distinct CDR3 sequences, about 18% seen once.

Source material: blood. This chain links TRBV13 with TRBJ2-5, with 8 bases that match TRBD2. This sequence originates from a woman between 45 and 60 years old with Graves' hyperthyroidism. The CDR3 sequence: CANSSDGGAGETQYF. The CDR3, as DNA: TGTGCCAACAGTTCCGACGGGGGGGCCGGAGAGACCCAGTACTTC. Full variable domain (missing parts from reference TRBV13 and TRBJ2-5): AAGVIQSPRHLIKEKRETATLKCYPIPRHDTVYWYQQGPGQDPQFLISFYEKMQSDKGSIPDRFSAQQFSDYHSELNMSSLELGDSALYFCANSSDGGAGETQYFGPGTRLLVL.